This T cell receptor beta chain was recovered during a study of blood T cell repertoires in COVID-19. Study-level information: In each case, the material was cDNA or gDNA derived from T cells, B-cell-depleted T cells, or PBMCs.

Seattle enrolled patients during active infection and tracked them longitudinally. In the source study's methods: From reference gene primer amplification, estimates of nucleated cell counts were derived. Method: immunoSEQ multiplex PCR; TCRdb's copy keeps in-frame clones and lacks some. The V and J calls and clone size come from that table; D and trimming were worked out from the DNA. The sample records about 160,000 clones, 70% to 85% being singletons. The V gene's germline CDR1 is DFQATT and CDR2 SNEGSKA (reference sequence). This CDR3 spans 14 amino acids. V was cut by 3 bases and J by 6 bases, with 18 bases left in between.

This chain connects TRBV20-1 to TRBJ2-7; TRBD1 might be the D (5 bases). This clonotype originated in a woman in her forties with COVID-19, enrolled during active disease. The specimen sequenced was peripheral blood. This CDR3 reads CSASFLGQGGEQYF. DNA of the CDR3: TGCAGTGCTAGTTTTCTTGGGCAGGGTGGCGAGCAGTACTTC.